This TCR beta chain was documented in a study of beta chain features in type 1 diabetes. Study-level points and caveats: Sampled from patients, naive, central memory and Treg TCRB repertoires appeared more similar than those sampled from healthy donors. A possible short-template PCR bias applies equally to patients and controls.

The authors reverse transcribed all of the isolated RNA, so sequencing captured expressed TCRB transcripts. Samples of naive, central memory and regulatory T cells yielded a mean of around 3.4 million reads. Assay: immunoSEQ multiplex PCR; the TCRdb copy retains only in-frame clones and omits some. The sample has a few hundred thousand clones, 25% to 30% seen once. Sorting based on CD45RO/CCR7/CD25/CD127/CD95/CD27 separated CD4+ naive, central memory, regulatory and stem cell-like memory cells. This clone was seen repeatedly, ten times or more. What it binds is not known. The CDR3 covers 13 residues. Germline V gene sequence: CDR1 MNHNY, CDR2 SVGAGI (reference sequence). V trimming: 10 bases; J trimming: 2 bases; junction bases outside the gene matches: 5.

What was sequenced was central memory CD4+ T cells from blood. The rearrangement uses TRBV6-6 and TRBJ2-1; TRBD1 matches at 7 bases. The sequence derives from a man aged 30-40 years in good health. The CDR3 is CATRQGPYNEQFF. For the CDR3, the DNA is TGTGCCACCCGACAGGGTCCCTACAATGAGCAGTTCTTC.